The 31 T cell receptor beta chains below all came from one sample that was sequenced in a study of identical twins. TCRdb processed the 5' RACE reads anew with MiXCR; each CDR3 protein has one entry. The sample shows some 1,700,000 distinct CDR3 sequences, 25% to 35% of them seen only once. Sequenced input: cord blood. These receptors all come from a newborn girl in good health.

This clonotype was seen a handful of times. The chain couples TRBV12-3 or TRBV12-4 to TRBJ2-7; D is undetermined. The CDR3 extends over 14 amino acids. Trimming took 3 bases from V and 0 from J, leaving 9 bases between them. The CDR3 DNA sequence: TGTGCCAGCAGTTTTATCCCCGCCTCCTACGAGCAGTACTTC. It specifies CASSFIPASYEQYF.

This clonotype was detected a few times. The chain couples TRBV6-1 to TRBJ1-5; D remains unclear. V was cut by 4 bases and J by 6 bases, with 13 bases left in between. The CDR3 is 14 amino acids. In germline, CDR1 is MNHNS, CDR2 SASEGT. CDR3 DNA sequence: TGTGCCAGCAGTGTCGGACTTTCCGGTCAGCCCCAGCATTTT. It yields the protein CASSVGLSGQPQHF.

This chain uses TRBV5-6 with TRBJ2-4; D not certain. The CDR3 runs to 11 residues. V was clipped by 4 bases and J by 8 bases, with 7 bases between them. Per the germline V gene, CDR1 is SGHDT and CDR2 is YYEEEE. The CDR3 loop reads CASSGGDIQYF. The CDR3 DNA sequence: TGTGCCAGCAGCGGTGGTGACATTCAGTACTTC.

This sequence joins TRBV3-1 and TRBJ1-6; 7 bases map to TRBD1. V shed 6 bases, J shed 7 bases, and the junction held 6 bases outside the gene matches. The CDR3 loop spans 14 amino acids. In germline, CDR1 is LGHDT, CDR2 YNNKEL (reference sequence). CDR3: CASRLPGQNSPLHF. The DNA of the CDR3 is TGTGCCAGCAGGCTACCGGGACAGAATTCACCCCTCCACTTT.

This clonotype has just a few counts. The chain combines TRBV28 with TRBJ1-4, with TRBD1 as a possible D gene (6 bases). In germline, CDR1 is MDHEN, CDR2 SYDVKM. The CDR3 has 12 residues. V lost 6 bases, J lost 16 bases, and 18 bases lay in between. CDR3 bases: TGTGCCAGCAGCCAAATAGACAGGCCTCAGTTTTTT. It specifies CASSQIDRPQFF.

This clonotype was found a few times. V is TRBV5-1 and J is TRBJ1-6, with D uncertain. V shed 4 bases and J shed 3 bases, with 14 bases lying between them. This CDR3 comprises 16 residues. CDR1 is SGHRS and CDR2 is YFSETQ in the germline V gene. The CDR3 nucleotides are TGCGCCAGCAGCCCGACCGTGGGAAACTATAATTCACCCCTCCACTTT. Translation: CASSPTVGNYNSPLHF.

The chain recombines TRBV20-1 with TRBJ2-5; D tentatively fits TRBD1 or TRBD2 (5 bases each). V was cut by 3 bases and J by 4 bases, with 27 bases left in between. The length of the CDR3 is 18 residues. The germline gives CDR1 DFQATT, CDR2 SNEGSKA (reference sequence). The DNA for the CDR3 is TGCAGTGCTAGGGATAGTCGATATTTGGGGCCCGGAGGAGAGACCCAGTACTTC. This gives the protein CSARDSRYLGPGGETQYF.

The V gene is TRBV5-8, the J gene TRBJ2-3; maybe TRBD2 (5 bases). The CDR3 contains 12 residues. The V gene lost 0 bases and the J gene lost 14 bases, with 13 bases spanning the gap. Germline V gene data show CDR1 as SGHTS and CDR2 as YDEGEE. In DNA, the CDR3 is TGTGCCAGCAGCTTGGACTCGGGCGGGTGGTATTTT. Translating it yields CASSLDSGGWYF.

Worth noting for this clonotype: A single base separates this from a much larger clone, so it may be a read error. J is TRBJ2-3 and V is TRBV12-3 or TRBV12-4; tentative D call: TRBD1 (6 bases). V lost 6 bases, J lost 4 bases, and 11 bases lay in between. The CDR3 consists of 13 residues. CDR3: CASRRDNADTQYF. Written as DNA, the CDR3 is TGTGCCAGCAGACGGGACAACGCAGATACGCAGTATTTT.

The chain joins TRBV6-8 to TRBJ2-7; tentatively, D is TRBD2 (5 bases). The CDR3 consists of 15 residues. V was shortened by 3 bases and J by 3 bases, with 15 bases between the two germline ends. The germline gives CDR1 MNHGY, CDR2 SAAAGT. Written as DNA, the CDR3 is TGTGCCAGCAGTTATAAGAGGGAGACCTTCTACGAGCAGTACTTC. Amino acids: CASSYKRETFYEQYF.

A few counts support this clonotype. The chain is built from TRBV20-1 and TRBJ1-2; D is uncertain. CDR1 DFQATT and CDR2 SNEGSKA come from the germline V gene (reference sequence). V lost 5 bases, J lost 3 bases, and 13 bases lay in between. The CDR3 has 13 residues. As DNA, the CDR3 is TGCAGTGCTGTCGGGAGGACCGACTATGGCTACACCTTC. Its translation: CSAVGRTDYGYTF.

This clonotype was picked up many times. V gene TRBV18 combines with J gene TRBJ1-2; D unresolved. CDR1 and CDR2 from the germline V gene are KGHSH and LQKENI. The CDR3 consists of 13 residues. Trimming stripped 2 bases from V and 2 bases from J, with 6 bases between. The chain's CDR3 is CASSPWKNYGYTF. In DNA, the CDR3 is TGTGCCAGCTCACCATGGAAGAACTATGGCTACACCTTC.

This clonotype was seen just once. This chain uses TRBV28 with TRBJ1-4, with 7 bases fitting TRBD1. With V trimmed by 5 bases and J by 8 bases, 8 bases remained unmatched. Germline CDR1 and CDR2: MDHEN and SYDVKM. The CDR3 sequence is 14 residues long. CDR3 sequence: CASSVDREVEKLFF. Written as DNA, the CDR3 is TGTGCCAGCAGTGTCGACAGGGAGGTCGAAAAACTGTTTTTT. Full variable domain (missing parts from reference TRBV28 and TRBJ1-4): DVKVTQSSRYLVKRTGEKVFLECVQDMDHENMFWYRQDPGLGLRLIYFSYDVKMKEKGDIPEGYSVSREKKERFSLILESASTNQTSMYLCASSVDREVEKLFFGSGTQLSVL.

The chain links TRBV3-1 to TRBJ2-1; 10 bases align to TRBD2. This CDR3 contains 17 residues. V trimming: 2 bases; J trimming: 1 base; junction bases outside the gene matches: 5. Germline values: CDR1 LGHDT, CDR2 YNNKEL (reference sequence). The DNA for the CDR3 is TGTGCCAGCAGCCAAACCCTACTAGCGGGGTCCTACAATGAGCAGTTCTTC. The encoded protein is CASSQTLLAGSYNEQFF.

This clonotype appeared a few times. The genes are TRBV6-5 and TRBJ2-2; 8 bases agree with TRBD1. CDR3 length equals 16 residues. The germline CDR1 and CDR2 sequences are MNHEY and SVGAGI. V shed 2 bases and J 4 bases; nucleotides not matched to a gene: 6. CDR3 loop: CASSYRDRYLTGELFF. CDR3 nucleotide sequence: TGTGCCAGCAGTTACCGGGACAGGTATCTCACCGGGGAGCTGTTTTTT.

Only a few counts were recorded for this clonotype. The rearrangement links TRBV10-3 to TRBJ1-1, with D uncertain. This CDR3 region has 12 residues. Trimming removed 4 bases from V and 4 bases from J, with 7 bases in between. Germline V gene lookup returns CDR1 ENHRY and CDR2 SYGVKD. CDR3 sequence (DNA): TGTGCCATCAGTGGGACTCGCACTGAAGCTTTCTTT. It yields the protein CAISGTRTEAFF.

The chain carries TRBV5-1 and TRBJ2-5; 10 bases are a match to TRBD1. Per the germline V gene, CDR1 is SGHRS and CDR2 is YFSETQ. CDR3 length equals 16 residues. J lost 5 bases, V lost 5 bases, and 12 bases had no gene match. CDR3 protein: CASSYATWTGGETQYF. The DNA for the CDR3 is TGCGCCAGCAGTTACGCTACCTGGACAGGGGGGGAGACCCAGTACTTC.

The CDR3 DNA follows: TGTGCCAGCAGCAGGCGGGACGGGACCGCTAGCACAGATACGCAGTATTTT. This codes for CASSRRDGTASTDTQYF. V usage is TRBV21-1 and J usage is TRBJ2-3; the table's TRBD2 call for D was not verified on the DNA. TRBV21-1 is a pseudogene segment. The CDR3 contains 17 residues.

Notes on this clonotype: One end of the junction fails to match germline, which may point to a read error. The chain has TRBV11-2 and TRBJ2-1; 10 bases align to TRBD2. Germline CDR1 reads SGHAT; CDR2 reads FQNNGV. The CDR3 totals 16 residues. The CDR3 region has the DNA TGTGCCAGCAGCGCAGCCCAGCGGGAGGGCAAACATGAGCGGTTCTTC. This codes for CASSAAQREGKHERFF. Combining the CDR3 with reference TRBV11-2 and TRBJ2-1 gives the whole variable domain EAGVAQSPRYKIIEKRQSVAFWCNPISGHATLYWYQQILGQGPKLLIQFQNNGVVDDSQLPKDRFSAERLKGVDSTLKIQPAKLEDSAVYLCASSAAQREGKHERFFGPGTRLTVL.

The chain carries TRBV15 and TRBJ1-4, with D tentatively TRBD1 (5 bases). Germline V gene data show CDR1 as LNHNV and CDR2 as YYDKDF (reference sequence). The V gene lost 4 bases and the J gene lost 6 bases, with 18 bases spanning the gap. The CDR3 loop spans 16 amino acids. The CDR3 DNA follows: TGTGCCACCAGCACCGCCTCTTCAGGGAACTATGAAAAACTGTTTTTT. Protein: CATSTASSGNYEKLFF.

The chain has TRBV12-3 or TRBV12-4 and TRBJ1-1; 7 nucleotides agree with TRBD1. There are 15 residues in the CDR3. Unmatched junction bases numbered 8, after V lost 7 bases and J lost 0 bases. CDR3 in amino acids: CASKVAGGMNTEAFF. DNA for the CDR3: TGTGCCAGCAAGGTGGCAGGGGGGATGAACACTGAAGCTTTCTTT.

The chain employs TRBV6-1 and TRBJ1-2; no clear D gene. Germline V CDR1 and CDR2: MNHNS, SASEGT. This CDR3 comprises 11 residues. V dropped 4 bases and J dropped 5 bases, with 5 bases sitting between them. The CDR3, as DNA: TGTGCCAGCAGTGTCCGATATGGCTACACCTTC. It codes for CASSVRYGYTF.

CDR3 sequence reads: CSARKAGASGANVLTF. The CDR3 coding sequence is TGCAGTGCTAGAAAAGCGGGGGCCTCTGGGGCCAACGTCCTGACTTTC. This rearrangement joins TRBV20-1 to TRBJ2-6, with 8 nucleotides matching TRBD2. The CDR3 is 16 amino acids. V dropped 2 bases and J dropped 0; count of bases not matched to a gene: 3. CDR1 is DFQATT, CDR2 SNEGSKA, per germline (reference sequence).

This chain uses TRBV20-1 with TRBJ2-5, with D possibly being TRBD1 or TRBD2 (7 bases each). The CDR3 runs to 15 residues. The V end was cut by 0 bases, the J end by 1 base, with 12 bases between. Germline loops: CDR1 DFQATT, CDR2 SNEGSKA (reference sequence). The CDR3 here is CSARDGRGGQETQYF. The CDR3 DNA reads as TGCAGTGCTAGAGATGGCAGGGGGGGCCAAGAGACCCAGTACTTC.

This clonotype was seen repeatedly, ten times or more. The rearrangement joins TRBV12-3 or TRBV12-4 to TRBJ1-2; TRBD1 matches at 10 bases. The CDR3 length is 13 residues. The J segment lost 5 bases and the V segment lost 6 bases, leaving 3 bases of the junction unmatched. Written as DNA, the CDR3 is TGTGCCAGCAGGGGGACAGGGGCATATGGCTACACCTTC. This codes for CASRGTGAYGYTF.

This clonotype was detected a few times. The gene calls are TRBV11-2 and TRBJ2-1; perhaps TRBD1 as D (6 bases). CDR1 and CDR2 (germline): SGHAT, FQNNGV. The CDR3 contains 15 residues. The V and J ends lost 5 bases and 4 bases respectively, with 15 bases between them. The CDR3, as DNA: TGTGCCAGCAGCCCAACACAGGGATTGTACAATGAGCAGTTCTTC. It specifies CASSPTQGLYNEQFF.

This clonotype was detected only a few times. The chain carries TRBV7-9 and TRBJ2-7; either TRBD1 or TRBD2 may supply D (5 bases each). CDR3 length: 17 residues. Germline V gives CDR1 SEHNR, CDR2 FQNEAQ (reference sequence). V was cut by 2 bases and J by 2 bases, with 19 bases left in between. CDR3 in DNA: TGTGCCAGCAGCTTATCGCTGAACCGGGACGGGACCTACGAGCAGTACTTC. This gives the protein CASSLSLNRDGTYEQYF.

This rearrangement joins TRBV5-1 to TRBJ1-6, with D possibly matching TRBD1 (5 bases). The germline V gene has CDR1 SGHRS and CDR2 YFSETQ. V gave up 4 bases and J gave up 7 bases, with 12 bases separating them. This CDR3 has 14 residues. DNA of the CDR3: TGCGCCAGCAGCCCCAGGGAGCTCAATTCACCCCTCCACTTT. Its translation: CASSPRELNSPLHF.

This clonotype was detected a few times. The chain combines TRBV2 with TRBJ1-4, with D hard to call. Germline CDR1 is SNHLY and CDR2 is FYNNEI. Trimming removed 1 base from V and 8 bases from J, with 11 bases in between. This CDR3 is 14 amino acids long. DNA of the CDR3: TGTGCCAGCAGTGAAGACCTCCAAAGGGAAAAACTGTTTTTT. Protein: CASSEDLQREKLFF. The full variable domain, completed using reference TRBV2 and TRBJ1-4, is EPEVTQTPSHQVTQMGQEVILRCVPISNHLYFYWYRQILGQKVEFLVSFYNNEISEKSEIFDDQFSVERPDGSNFTLKIRSTKLEDSAMYFCASSEDLQREKLFFGSGTQLSVL.

The table lists this clonotype with a few counts. This chain joins TRBV20-1 and TRBJ2-1; possibly TRBD2 for D (5 bases). Trimming left V 0 bases short and J 0 bases short, with 15 bases between. Germline V lookup: CDR1 DFQATT, CDR2 SNEGSKA (reference sequence). The CDR3 length is 17 residues. The CDR3 DNA is TGCAGTGCTAGAGATATAGGAACAGAGGGCTCCTACAATGAGCAGTTCTTC. Encoded protein: CSARDIGTEGSYNEQFF.

This clonotype has just a few counts. V is TRBV12-3 or TRBV12-4 and J is TRBJ2-3; 9 bases agree with TRBD2. With V trimmed by 1 base and J by 5 bases, 1 base remained unmatched. The CDR3 spans 14 residues. CDR3 in amino acids: CASSLETSGDTQYF. The CDR3, as DNA: TGTGCCAGCAGTTTAGAGACTAGCGGAGATACGCAGTATTTT.